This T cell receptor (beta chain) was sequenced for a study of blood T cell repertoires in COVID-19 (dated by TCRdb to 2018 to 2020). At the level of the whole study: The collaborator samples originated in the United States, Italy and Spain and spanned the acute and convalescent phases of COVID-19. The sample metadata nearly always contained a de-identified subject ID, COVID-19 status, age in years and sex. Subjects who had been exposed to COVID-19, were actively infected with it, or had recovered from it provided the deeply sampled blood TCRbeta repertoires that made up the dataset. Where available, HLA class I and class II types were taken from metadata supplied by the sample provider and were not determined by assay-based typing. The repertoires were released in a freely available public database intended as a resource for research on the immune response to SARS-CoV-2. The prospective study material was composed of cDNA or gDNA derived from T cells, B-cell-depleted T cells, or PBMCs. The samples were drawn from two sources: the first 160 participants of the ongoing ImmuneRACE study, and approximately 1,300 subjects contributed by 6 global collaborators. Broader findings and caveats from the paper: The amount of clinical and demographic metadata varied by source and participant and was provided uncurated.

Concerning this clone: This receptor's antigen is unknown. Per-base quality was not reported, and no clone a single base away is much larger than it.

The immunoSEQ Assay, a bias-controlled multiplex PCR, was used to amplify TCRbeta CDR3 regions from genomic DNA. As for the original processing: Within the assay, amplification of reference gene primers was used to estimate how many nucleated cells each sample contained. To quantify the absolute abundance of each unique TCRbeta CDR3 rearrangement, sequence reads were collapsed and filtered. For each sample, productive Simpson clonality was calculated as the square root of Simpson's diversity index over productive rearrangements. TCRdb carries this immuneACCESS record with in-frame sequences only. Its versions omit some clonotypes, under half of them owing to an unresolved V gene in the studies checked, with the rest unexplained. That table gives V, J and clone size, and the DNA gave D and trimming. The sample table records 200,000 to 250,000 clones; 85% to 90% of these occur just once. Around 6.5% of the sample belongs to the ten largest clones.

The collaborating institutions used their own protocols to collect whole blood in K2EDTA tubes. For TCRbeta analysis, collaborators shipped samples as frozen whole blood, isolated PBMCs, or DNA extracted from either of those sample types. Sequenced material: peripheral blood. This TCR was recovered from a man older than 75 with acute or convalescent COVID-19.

The CDR3 region has the sequence CATSDSGLAGVETGELFF. The nucleotides read TGTGCCACCAGTGATTCGGGACTAGCGGGAGTCGAGACCGGGGAGCTGTTTTTT. The chain employs TRBV24-1 and TRBJ2-2; 14 junctional bases match TRBD2. The CDR3 contains 18 residues, cysteine and phenylalanine counted. The read is trimmed to its CDR3 DNA, 54 bases read in frame from base 1. As encoded in the germline V gene, CDR1 is KGHDR while CDR2 is SFDVKD. Clipping removes 2 bases from V and 5 bases from J, with 6 as the unmatched junction base count.